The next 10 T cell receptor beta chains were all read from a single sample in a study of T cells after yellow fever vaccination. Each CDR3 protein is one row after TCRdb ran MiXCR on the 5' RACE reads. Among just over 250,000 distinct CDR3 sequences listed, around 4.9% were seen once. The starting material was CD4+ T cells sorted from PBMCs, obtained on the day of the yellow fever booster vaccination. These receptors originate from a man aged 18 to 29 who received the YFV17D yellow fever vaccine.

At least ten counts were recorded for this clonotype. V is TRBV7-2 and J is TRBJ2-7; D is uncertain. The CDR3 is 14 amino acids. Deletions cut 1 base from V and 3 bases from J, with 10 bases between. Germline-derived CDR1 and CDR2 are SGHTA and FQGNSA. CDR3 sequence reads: CASSLGGTNYEQYF. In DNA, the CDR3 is TGTGCCAGCAGCTTAGGTGGCACCAACTACGAGCAGTACTTC.

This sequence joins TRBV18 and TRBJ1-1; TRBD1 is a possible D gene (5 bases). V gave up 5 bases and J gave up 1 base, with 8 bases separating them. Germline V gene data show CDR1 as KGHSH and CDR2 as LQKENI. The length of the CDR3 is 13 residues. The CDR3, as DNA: TGTGCCAGCTCAGTAGGGGAGAACACTGAAGCTTTCTTT. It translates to CASSVGENTEAFF. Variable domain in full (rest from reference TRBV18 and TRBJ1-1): NAGVMQNPRHLVRRRGQEARLRCSPMKGHSHVYWYRQLPEEGLKFMVYLQKENIIDESGMPKERFSAEFPKEGPSILRIQQVVRGDSAAYFCASSVGENTEAFFGQGTRLTVV.

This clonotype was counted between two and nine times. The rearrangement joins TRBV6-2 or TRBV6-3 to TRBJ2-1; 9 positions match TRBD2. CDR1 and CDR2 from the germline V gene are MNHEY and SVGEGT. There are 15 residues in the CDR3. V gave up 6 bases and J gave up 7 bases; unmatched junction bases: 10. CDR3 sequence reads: CASRGYAGGPNEQFF. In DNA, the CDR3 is TGTGCCAGCAGGGGGTACGCGGGGGGGCCGAATGAGCAGTTCTTC.

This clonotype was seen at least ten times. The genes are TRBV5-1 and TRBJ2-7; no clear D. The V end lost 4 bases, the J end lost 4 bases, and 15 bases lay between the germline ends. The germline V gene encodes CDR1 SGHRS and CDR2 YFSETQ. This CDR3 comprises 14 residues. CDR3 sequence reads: CASSPPSVPYEQYF. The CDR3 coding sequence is TGCGCCAGCAGCCCCCCTAGTGTCCCTTACGAGCAGTACTTC.

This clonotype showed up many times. Here the CDR3 DNA reads TGCGCCAGCAGCCATGACCCGGGACTAGCGGGGGGGCAGTCCAAGGGCGAGCAGTACGTC. This sequence encodes CASSHDPGLAGGQSKGEQYV. V is TRBV4-3 and J is TRBJ2-7, with 16 bases fitting TRBD2. The J segment lost 6 bases and the V segment lost 3 bases, leaving 17 bases of the junction unmatched. Germline V lookup: CDR1 LGHNA, CDR2 YSLEER. The CDR3 contains 20 residues.

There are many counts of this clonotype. CDR3 in DNA: TGTGCCAGCAGCCCGCCGTGGCCGATCTCCTACGAGCAGTACTTC. Translation gives CASSPPWPISYEQYF. The rearrangement uses TRBV7-9 and TRBJ2-7; D is undetermined. V was clipped by 5 bases and J by 0 bases, with 14 bases between them. The germline gives CDR1 SEHNR, CDR2 FQNEAQ (reference sequence). The CDR3 has 15 amino acids.

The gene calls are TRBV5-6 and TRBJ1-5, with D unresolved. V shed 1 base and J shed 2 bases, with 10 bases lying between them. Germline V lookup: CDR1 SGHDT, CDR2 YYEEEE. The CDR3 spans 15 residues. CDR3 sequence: CASSLFGRGNQPQHF. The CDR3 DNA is TGTGCCAGCAGCTTGTTCGGTAGGGGCAATCAGCCCCAGCATTTT.

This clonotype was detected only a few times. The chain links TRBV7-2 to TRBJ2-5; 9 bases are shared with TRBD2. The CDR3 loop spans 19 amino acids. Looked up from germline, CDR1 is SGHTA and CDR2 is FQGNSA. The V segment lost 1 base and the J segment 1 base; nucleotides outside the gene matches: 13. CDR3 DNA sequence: TGTGCCAGCAGCTTAGATCGGGCTAGCGGGGCAAGTCCCCAAGAGACCCAGTACTTC. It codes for CASSLDRASGASPQETQYF.

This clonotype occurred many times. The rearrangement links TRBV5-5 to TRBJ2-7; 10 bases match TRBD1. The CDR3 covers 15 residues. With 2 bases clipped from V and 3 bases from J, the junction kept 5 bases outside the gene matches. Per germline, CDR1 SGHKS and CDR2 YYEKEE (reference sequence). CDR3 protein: CASSLSGTGDYEQYF. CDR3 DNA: TGTGCCAGCAGCTTATCCGGGACAGGGGACTACGAGCAGTACTTC. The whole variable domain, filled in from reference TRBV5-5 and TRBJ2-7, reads DAGVTQSPTHLIKTRGQQVTLRCSPISGHKSVSWYQQVLGQGPQFIFQYYEKEERGRGNFPDRFSARQFPNYSSELNVNALLLGDSALYLCASSLSGTGDYEQYFGPGTRLTVT.

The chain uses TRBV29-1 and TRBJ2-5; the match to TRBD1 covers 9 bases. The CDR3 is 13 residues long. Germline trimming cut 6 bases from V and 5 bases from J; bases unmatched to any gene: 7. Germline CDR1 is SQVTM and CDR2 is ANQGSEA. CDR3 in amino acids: CSVQQGAGETQYF. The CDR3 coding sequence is TGCAGCGTCCAACAGGGGGCAGGGGAGACCCAGTACTTC.